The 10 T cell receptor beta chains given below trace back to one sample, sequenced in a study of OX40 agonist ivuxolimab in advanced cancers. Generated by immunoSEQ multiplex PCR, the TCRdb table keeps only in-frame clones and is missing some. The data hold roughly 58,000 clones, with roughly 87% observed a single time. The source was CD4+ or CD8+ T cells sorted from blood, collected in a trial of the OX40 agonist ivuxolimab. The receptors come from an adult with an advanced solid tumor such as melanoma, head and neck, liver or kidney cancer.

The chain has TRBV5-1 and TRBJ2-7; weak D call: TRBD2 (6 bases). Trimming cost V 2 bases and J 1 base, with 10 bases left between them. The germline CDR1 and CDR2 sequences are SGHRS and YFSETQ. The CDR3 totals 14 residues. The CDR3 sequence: CASSFGSGSYEQYF. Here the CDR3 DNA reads TGCGCCAGCAGCTTTGGGAGCGGGTCCTACGAGCAGTACTTC.

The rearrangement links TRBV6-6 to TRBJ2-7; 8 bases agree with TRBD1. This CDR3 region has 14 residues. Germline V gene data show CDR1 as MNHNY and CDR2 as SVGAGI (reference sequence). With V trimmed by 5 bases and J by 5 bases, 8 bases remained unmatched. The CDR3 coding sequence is TGTGCCAGCAGTAACCGGGACAGGTTACACGAGCAGTACTTC. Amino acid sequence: CASSNRDRLHEQYF.

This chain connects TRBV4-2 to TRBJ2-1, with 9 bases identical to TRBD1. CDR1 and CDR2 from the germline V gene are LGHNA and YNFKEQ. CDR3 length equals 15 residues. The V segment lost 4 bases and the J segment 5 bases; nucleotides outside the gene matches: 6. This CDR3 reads CASSLDRGRNNEQFF. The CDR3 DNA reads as TGTGCCAGCAGCCTGGACAGGGGACGCAACAATGAGCAGTTCTTC.

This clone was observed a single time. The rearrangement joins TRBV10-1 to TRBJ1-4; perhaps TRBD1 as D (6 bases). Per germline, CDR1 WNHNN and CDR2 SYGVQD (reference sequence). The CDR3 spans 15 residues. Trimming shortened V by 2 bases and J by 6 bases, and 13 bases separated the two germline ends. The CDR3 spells CASSELTGGDEKLFF. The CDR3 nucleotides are TGCGCCAGCAGTGAGCTGACAGGAGGGGATGAAAAACTGTTTTTT.

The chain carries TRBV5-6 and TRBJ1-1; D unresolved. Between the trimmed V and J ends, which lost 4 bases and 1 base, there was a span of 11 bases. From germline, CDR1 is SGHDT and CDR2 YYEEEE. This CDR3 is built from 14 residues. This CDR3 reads CASSRGVRNTEAFF. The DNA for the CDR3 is TGTGCCAGCAGCCGGGGAGTAAGGAACACTGAAGCTTTCTTT. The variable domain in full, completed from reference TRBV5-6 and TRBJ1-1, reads DAGVTQSPTHLIKTRGQQVTLRCSPKSGHDTVSWYQQALGQGPQFIFQYYEEEERQRGNFPDRFSGHQFPNYSSELNVNALLLGDSALYLCASSRGVRNTEAFFGQGTRLTVV.

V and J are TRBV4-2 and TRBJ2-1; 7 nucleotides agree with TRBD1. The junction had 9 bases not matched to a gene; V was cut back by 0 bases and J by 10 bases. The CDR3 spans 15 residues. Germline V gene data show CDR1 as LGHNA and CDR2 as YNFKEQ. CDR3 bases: TGTGCCAGCAGCCAAGAGGGACAGACCCTTAGGGAGCAGTTCTTC. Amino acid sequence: CASSQEGQTLREQFF.

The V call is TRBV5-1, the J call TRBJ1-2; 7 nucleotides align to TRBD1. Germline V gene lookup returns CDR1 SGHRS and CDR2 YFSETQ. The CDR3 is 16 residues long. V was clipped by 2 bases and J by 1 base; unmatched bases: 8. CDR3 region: CASSLLTGQNNYGYTF. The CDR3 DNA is TGCGCCAGCAGCTTACTAACGGGACAGAATAACTATGGCTACACCTTC.

The CDR3 spells CASSSGQGVNEQFF. The DNA for the CDR3 is TGTGCCAGCAGTTCGGGACAGGGGGTTAATGAGCAGTTCTTC. This chain joins TRBV27 and TRBJ2-1; the match to TRBD1 covers 11 bases. CDR1 and CDR2 from the germline V gene are MNHEY and SMNVEV (reference sequence). Trimming removed 4 bases from V and 7 bases from J; junction bases left unmatched: 3. This CDR3 contains 14 residues.

CDR3 in DNA: TGCGCCAGCAGTGTGGGACAGGGTTACACAGATACGCAGTATTTT. This codes for CASSVGQGYTDTQYF. The chain links TRBV10-2 to TRBJ2-3; TRBD1 matches 9 bases. The CDR3 has 15 residues. Unmatched junction bases numbered 4, after V lost 4 bases and J lost 2 bases. Germline V gene data show CDR1 as WSHSY and CDR2 as SAAADI.

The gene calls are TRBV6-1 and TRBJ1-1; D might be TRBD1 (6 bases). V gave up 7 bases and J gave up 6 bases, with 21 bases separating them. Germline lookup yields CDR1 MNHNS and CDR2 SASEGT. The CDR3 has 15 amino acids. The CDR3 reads CASTPFHEQGSEAFF. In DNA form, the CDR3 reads TGTGCCAGCACCCCCTTCCACGAACAGGGTTCTGAAGCTTTCTTT.